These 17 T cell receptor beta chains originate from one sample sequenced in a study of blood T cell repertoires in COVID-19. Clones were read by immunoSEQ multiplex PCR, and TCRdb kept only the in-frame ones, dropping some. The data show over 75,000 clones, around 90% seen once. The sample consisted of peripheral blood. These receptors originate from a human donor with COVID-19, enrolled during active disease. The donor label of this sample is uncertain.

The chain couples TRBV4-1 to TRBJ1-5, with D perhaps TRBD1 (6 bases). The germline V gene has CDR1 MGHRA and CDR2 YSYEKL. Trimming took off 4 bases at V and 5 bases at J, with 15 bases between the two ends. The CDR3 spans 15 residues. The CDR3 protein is CASSLFSGEDQPQHF. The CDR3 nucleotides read TGCGCCAGCAGCCTATTCTCAGGGGAAGATCAGCCCCAGCATTTT.

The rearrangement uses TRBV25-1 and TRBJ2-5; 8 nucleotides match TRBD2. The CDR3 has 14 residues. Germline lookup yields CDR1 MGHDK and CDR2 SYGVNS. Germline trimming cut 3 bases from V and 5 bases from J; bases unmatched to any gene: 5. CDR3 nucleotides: TGTGCCAGCAGTGAGCGGCGGGGGGCCGAGACCCAGTACTTC. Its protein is CASSERRGAETQYF.

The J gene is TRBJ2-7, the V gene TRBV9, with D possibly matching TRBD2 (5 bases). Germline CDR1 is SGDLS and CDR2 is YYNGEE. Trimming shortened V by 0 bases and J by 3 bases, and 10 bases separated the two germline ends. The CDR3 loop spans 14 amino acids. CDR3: CASSVGADYYEQYF. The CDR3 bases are TGTGCCAGCAGCGTAGGGGCAGACTACTACGAGCAGTACTTC.

CDR3 DNA: TGCGCCAGCACCCCGGGACAGGGGGCCACCTACAATGAGCAGTTCTTC. Protein: CASTPGQGATYNEQFF. The chain has TRBV23-1 and TRBJ2-1, with 12 bases that match TRBD1. TRBV23-1 falls under the ORF class, with uncertain function. The ends lost 7 bases at V and 2 bases at J; junction bases unmatched: 6. The CDR3 covers 16 residues.

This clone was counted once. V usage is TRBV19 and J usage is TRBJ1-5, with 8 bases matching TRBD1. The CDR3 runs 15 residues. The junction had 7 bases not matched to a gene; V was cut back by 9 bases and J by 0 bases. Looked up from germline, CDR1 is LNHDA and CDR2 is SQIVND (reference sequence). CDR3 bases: TGTGCCAGCAGGGACAGGACGAATAGCAATCAGCCCCAGCATTTT. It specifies CASRDRTNSNQPQHF.

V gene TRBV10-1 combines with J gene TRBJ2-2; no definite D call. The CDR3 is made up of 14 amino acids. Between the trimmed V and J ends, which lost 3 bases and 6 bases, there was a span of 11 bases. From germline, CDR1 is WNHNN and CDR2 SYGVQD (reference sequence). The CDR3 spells CASSEAMTPGELFF. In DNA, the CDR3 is TGCGCCAGCAGTGAAGCGATGACTCCCGGGGAGCTGTTTTTT.

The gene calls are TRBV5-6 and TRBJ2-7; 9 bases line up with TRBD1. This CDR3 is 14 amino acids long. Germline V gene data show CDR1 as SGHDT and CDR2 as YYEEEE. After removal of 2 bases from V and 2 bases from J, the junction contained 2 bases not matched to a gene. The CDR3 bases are TGTGCCAGCAGCTTCTGGGACAGGGCCTACGAGCAGTACTTC. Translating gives CASSFWDRAYEQYF. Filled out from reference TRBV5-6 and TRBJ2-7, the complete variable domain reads DAGVTQSPTHLIKTRGQQVTLRCSPKSGHDTVSWYQQALGQGPQFIFQYYEEEERQRGNFPDRFSGHQFPNYSSELNVNALLLGDSALYLCASSFWDRAYEQYFGPGTRLTVT.

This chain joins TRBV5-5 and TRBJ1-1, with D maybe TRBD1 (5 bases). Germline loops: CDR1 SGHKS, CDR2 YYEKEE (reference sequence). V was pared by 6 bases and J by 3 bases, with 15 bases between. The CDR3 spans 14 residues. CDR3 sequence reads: CASTPARVDTEAFF. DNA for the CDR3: TGTGCCAGCACCCCCGCCAGGGTAGACACTGAAGCTTTCTTT.

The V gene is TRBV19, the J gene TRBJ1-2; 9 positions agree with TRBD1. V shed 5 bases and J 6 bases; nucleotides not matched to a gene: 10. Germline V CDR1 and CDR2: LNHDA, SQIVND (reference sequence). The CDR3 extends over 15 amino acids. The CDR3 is CASSPLFGTGNGYTF. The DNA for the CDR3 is TGTGCCAGTAGTCCTCTTTTTGGGACAGGGAATGGCTACACCTTC. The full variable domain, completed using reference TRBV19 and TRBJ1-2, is DGGITQSPKYLFRKEGQNVTLSCEQNLNHDAMYWYRQDPGQGLRLIYYSQIVNDFQKGDIAEGYSVSREKKESFPLTVTSAQKNPTAFYLCASSPLFGTGNGYTFGSGTRLTVV.

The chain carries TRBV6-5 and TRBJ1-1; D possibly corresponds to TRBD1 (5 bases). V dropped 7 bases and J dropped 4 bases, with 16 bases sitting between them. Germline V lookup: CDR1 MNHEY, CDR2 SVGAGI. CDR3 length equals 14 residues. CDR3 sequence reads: CASIMSSGVTEAFF. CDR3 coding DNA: TGTGCCAGCATAATGAGTTCGGGGGTCACTGAAGCTTTCTTT.

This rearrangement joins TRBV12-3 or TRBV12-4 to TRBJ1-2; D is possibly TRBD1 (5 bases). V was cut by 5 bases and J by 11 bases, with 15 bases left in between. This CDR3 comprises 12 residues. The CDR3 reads CASSLGQRSYTF. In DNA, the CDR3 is TGTGCCAGCAGTCTCGGACAAAGAAGTTACACCTTC.

As DNA, the CDR3 is TGTGCCAGCAGCTTCGCCGAGCTTAGCAATCAGCCCCAGCATTTT. Residues: CASSFAELSNQPQHF. The chain employs TRBV2 and TRBJ1-5; D remains unclear. V lost 6 bases and J lost 0, with 12 bases in between. The CDR3 loop spans 15 amino acids. Looked up from germline, CDR1 is SNHLY and CDR2 is FYNNEI.

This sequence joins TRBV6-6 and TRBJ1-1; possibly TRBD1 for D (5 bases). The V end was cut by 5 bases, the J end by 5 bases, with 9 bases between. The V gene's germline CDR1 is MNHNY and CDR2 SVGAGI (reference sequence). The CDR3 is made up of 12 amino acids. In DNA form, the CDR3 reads TGTGCCAGCAGTAGGGCAGGGACTGAAGCTTTCTTT. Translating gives CASSRAGTEAFF.

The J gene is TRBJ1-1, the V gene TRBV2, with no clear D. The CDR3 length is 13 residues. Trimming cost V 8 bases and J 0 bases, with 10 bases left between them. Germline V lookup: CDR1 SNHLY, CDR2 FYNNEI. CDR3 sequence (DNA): TGTGCCAGCCTCTGGGCAGTGAACACTGAAGCTTTCTTT. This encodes CASLWAVNTEAFF.

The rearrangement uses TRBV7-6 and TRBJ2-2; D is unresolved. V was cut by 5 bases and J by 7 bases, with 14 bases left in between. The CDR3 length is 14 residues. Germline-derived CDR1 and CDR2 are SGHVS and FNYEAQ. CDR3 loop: CASSPHPYYGELFF. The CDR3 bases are TGTGCCAGCAGCCCGCACCCATACTACGGGGAGCTGTTTTTT.

CDR3 coding DNA: TGTGCCAGCAGTCCGGGACAGGTCACAGATACGCAGTATTTT. Its protein product is CASSPGQVTDTQYF. This rearrangement joins TRBV2 to TRBJ2-3; 8 bases are a match to TRBD1. This CDR3 has 14 amino acids. Germline V lookup: CDR1 SNHLY, CDR2 FYNNEI. V lost 5 bases and J lost 2; bases outside the gene matches: 3.

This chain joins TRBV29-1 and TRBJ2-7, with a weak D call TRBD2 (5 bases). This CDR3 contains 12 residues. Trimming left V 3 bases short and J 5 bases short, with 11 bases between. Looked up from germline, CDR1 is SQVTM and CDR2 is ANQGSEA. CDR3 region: CSVDDYSHEQYF. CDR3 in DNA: TGCAGCGTTGATGACTATAGCCACGAGCAGTACTTC.